A single sample is the source of the 8 T cell receptor beta chains below, sequenced in a study of cytomegalovirus exposure and HLA in healthy donors. This PCR relied on a set of 60 Vbeta primers and 13 Jbeta primers. Here immunoSEQ multiplex PCR was the method, and the copy in TCRdb shows in-frame clones only, minus some. Counted here are approximately 220,000 clones, approximately 88% occurring once; the ten biggest clones make up roughly 0.71%. Sequenced input: PBMCs. Receptors were obtained from a boy younger than 10 in good health and CMV-seronegative.

The chain couples TRBV5-6 to TRBJ1-2; unclear D gene. CDR1 SGHDT and CDR2 YYEEEE come from the germline V gene. The CDR3 runs 13 residues. Trimming left V 0 bases short and J 3 bases short, with 6 bases between. The CDR3 spells CASSLDSYYGYTF. Here the CDR3 DNA reads TGTGCCAGCAGCTTGGACAGCTACTATGGCTACACCTTC.

The V gene is TRBV6-1, the J gene TRBJ1-6; D is ambiguous. The CDR3 consists of 13 residues. V shed 10 bases and J shed 7 bases, with 14 bases lying between them. CDR1 is MNHNS, CDR2 SASEGT, per germline. CDR3 amino acids: CATGAGINSPLHF. The CDR3 DNA is TGTGCCACTGGTGCAGGTATCAATTCACCCCTCCACTTT.

The rearrangement joins TRBV5-5 to TRBJ2-2, with 9 bases matching TRBD1. V gave up 0 bases and J gave up 2 bases; unmatched junction bases: 5. This CDR3 is 17 amino acids long. The germline V gene has CDR1 SGHKS and CDR2 YYEKEE (reference sequence). CDR3 in DNA: TGTGCCAGCAGCTTGGCCGGGACAGGGCTTAACACCGGGGAGCTGTTTTTT. It specifies CASSLAGTGLNTGELFF.

This CDR3 reads CASSEGEASHPLHF. In DNA, the CDR3 is TGTGCCAGCAGTGAGGGGGAGGCATCCCATCCCCTCCACTTT. V and J are TRBV2 and TRBJ1-6; D is perhaps TRBD1 (5 bases). The germline V gene has CDR1 SNHLY and CDR2 FYNNEI. V lost 3 bases and J lost 13, with 16 bases in between. This CDR3 is 14 amino acids long.

V is TRBV2 and J is TRBJ1-2; no definite D call. This CDR3 is 14 amino acids long. V was pared by 8 bases and J by 2 bases, with 15 bases between. Germline CDR1 and CDR2: SNHLY and FYNNEI. The CDR3: CASPEGGENYGYTF. CDR3 DNA sequence: TGTGCCAGCCCCGAGGGAGGAGAGAACTATGGCTACACCTTC.

The chain links TRBV5-4 to TRBJ1-4; D gene uncertain. The CDR3 loop spans 15 amino acids. The germline V and J ends were trimmed by 4 bases and 4 bases, with 14 bases remaining between them. The germline V gene encodes CDR1 SGHNT and CDR2 YYREEE (reference sequence). Here the CDR3 DNA reads TGTGCCAGCAGCGTTCAGGAGGCCTATAATGAAAAACTGTTTTTT. It specifies CASSVQEAYNEKLFF.

This clone was seen once. Germline and junction disagree at one end, which may indicate a read error. The CDR3, as DNA: TGTGCTAGCAGCTTAGGGTTGGAGACCTGGGCAGATACGCAGTATTTT. This sequence encodes CASSLGLETWADTQYF. The genes are TRBV7-7 and TRBJ2-3; D is undetermined. CDR3 length equals 16 residues. Germline lookup yields CDR1 SSHAT and CDR2 FNYEAQ (reference sequence). The full variable domain, completed using reference TRBV7-7 and TRBJ2-3, is GAGVSQSPRYKVTKRGQDVTLRCDPISSHATLYWYQQALGQGPEFLTYFNYEAQPDKSGLPSDRFSAERPEGSISTLTIQRTEQRDSAMYRCASSLGLETWADTQYFGPGTRLTVL.

V is TRBV12-5 and J is TRBJ1-1, with 7 bases fitting TRBD1. J was trimmed by 6 bases and V by 2 bases; bases with no gene match: 6. Germline V CDR1 and CDR2: LGHNT, FRNRAP. The CDR3 loop spans 14 amino acids. The CDR3, as DNA: TGTGCTAGTGGTTTGATGGGACAGTTGGCTGAAGCTTTCTTT. Encoded protein: CASGLMGQLAEAFF.